This T cell receptor (beta chain) emerged from a study of blood T cell repertoires in COVID-19. Study information: Donors in the United States, Italy and Spain gave samples during acute or convalescent COVID-19. PBMCs, B-cell-depleted T cells, or T cells provided the cDNA or gDNA that made up the material.

The trim removed 3 bases at V and 4 bases at J, leaving 10 bases unmatched. Looked up from germline, CDR1 is SGHDT and CDR2 is YYEEEE. There are 16 residues in the CDR3. Authors' analysis steps: Nucleated cell counts were estimated from reference gene primer amplification. Libraries were prepared by immunoSEQ multiplex PCR; TCRdb keeps only in-frame clonotypes and omits some of them. V and J calls and clone size are copied from that table; D and trimming were computed from the DNA. The profile shows tens of thousands of clones, about nine tenths of them singletons. Sequences were obtained from peripheral blood. The chain recombines TRBV5-6 with TRBJ1-2, with 9 bases aligning to TRBD1. This sequence was found in a human donor in a cohort sampled during active COVID-19. Here the CDR3 DNA reads TGTGCCAGCAGCTCCACCGGGACAGGGCATAGCTATGGCTACACCTTC. It is translated as CASSSTGTGHSYGYTF. The full variable domain, rest sourced from reference TRBV5-6 and TRBJ1-2, is DAGVTQSPTHLIKTRGQQVTLRCSPKSGHDTVSWYQQALGQGPQFIFQYYEEEERQRGNFPDRFSGHQFPNYSSELNVNALLLGDSALYLCASSSTGTGHSYGYTFGSGTRLTVV.